Listed below are T cell receptor beta chains from one sample, sequenced in a study of T-cell memory formation after mild COVID-19. MiXCR was run by TCRdb on the 5' RACE reads, yielding one entry per CDR3 protein. Among about half a million distinct CDR3 sequences listed, roughly 18% were seen once. The source material was PBMCs or a T cell subset sorted from them (not recorded which). All receptors derive from an adult woman who had mild COVID-19 (a few samples of this study predate the infection). Cell type and time point are not known. The CDR3 runs from the conserved cysteine through the conserved F or W. The D gene is left open where the match is weak. Size is stated for part of the rows, as once, few or many counts, or as a class when the clone is expanded.

TRBJ1-2 | TRBV12-3/TRBV12-4 | TRBD1 | NA | TGTGCCAGCAGTTGGGCAGGGGGCTCCTATGGCTACACCTTC | CASSWAGGSYGYTF
TRBJ1-1 | TRBV4-3 | TRBD1 | NA | TGCGCCAGCAGCCTCCGGACAGGGGCATCGAGCATGAACACTGAAGCTTTCTTT | CASSLRTGASSMNTEAFF
TRBJ2-3 | TRBV19 | NA | NA | TGTGCCAGTAGTCCAGGGGCGGGAATCACAGATACGCAGTATTTT | CASSPGAGITDTQYF
TRBJ2-2 | TRBV7-9 | TRBD1 | few | TGTGCCAGCAGCCGTGGACAGGGGGTCACCGGGGAGCTGTTTTTT | CASSRGQGVTGELFF
TRBJ2-5 | TRBV2 | NA | few | TGTGCCAGCTCCGGTTGGGGGAGAGAGACCCAGTACTTC | CASSGWGRETQYF
TRBJ2-7 | TRBV20-1 | TRBD2 | NA | TGCAGTGCTACAGATCCGGGACTAGCGGGAGGGAGTAACTCCTACGAGCAGTACTTC | CSATDPGLAGGSNSYEQYF
TRBJ2-2 | TRBV5-4 | NA | NA | TGTGCCAGCAGTCCTCAGATGGTCGCCGGGACTTCGGCCGGGGAGCTGTTTTTT | CASSPQMVAGTSAGELFF
TRBJ2-6 | TRBV11-2 | TRBD1 | few | TGTGCCAGCAGCAACCGGGACAGGGCCCTTTACTCTGGGGCCAACGTCCTGACTTTC | CASSNRDRALYSGANVLTF
TRBJ2-7 | TRBV6-2/TRBV6-3 | TRBD1 | NA | TGTGCCAGCAGACGGGACAGAAGAACCTACGAGCAGTACTTC | CASRRDRRTYEQYF
TRBJ2-1 | TRBV24-1 | TRBD1 | NA | TGTGCCACCAGCGACAGGGTGGTGAACGGGCAGTTCTTC | CATSDRVVNGQFF
TRBJ1-4 | TRBV7-9 | NA | NA | TGTGCCAGCAGCTTAGAAGGGACTGTCAATGAAAAACTGTTTTTT | CASSLEGTVNEKLFF
TRBJ2-3 | TRBV24-1 | TRBD2 | few | TGTGCCACCAGTGACCGGTACCTAGCGGGAGGGCCAAGAGATACGCAGTATTTT | CATSDRYLAGGPRDTQYF
TRBJ2-3 | TRBV5-1 | TRBD2 | few | TGCGCCAGCGGCCGGGGGAGCGGGGGGGAGACAGATACGCAGTATTTT | CASGRGSGGETDTQYF
TRBJ1-1 | TRBV5-1 | NA | many | TGCGCCAGCAGCCCGGGAGGCTTGAACACTGAAGCTTTCTTT | CASSPGGLNTEAFF
TRBJ2-7 | TRBV28 | TRBD1 | few | TGTGCCAGCAGTACCCGGGACAGCTACGAGCAGTACTTC | CASSTRDSYEQYF
TRBJ2-1 | TRBV6-5 | NA | NA | TGTGCCAGCAGTATCCGGGACTTCCCCTACAATGAGCAGTTCTTC | CASSIRDFPYNEQFF
TRBJ1-5 | TRBV12-3/TRBV12-4 | NA | NA | TGTGCCAGCGGGAGAGACGTTAATCAGCCCCAGCATTTT | CASGRDVNQPQHF
TRBJ2-1 | TRBV4-1 | TRBD2 | few | TGCGCCAGCAGCCAAGTGAGCGGGGGGGCAAATGAGCAGTTCTTC | CASSQVSGGANEQFF
TRBJ2-5 | TRBV4-2 | NA | NA | TGTGCCAGCAGCCGAGCCCAGGACCAAGAGACCCAGTACTTC | CASSRAQDQETQYF
TRBJ1-6 | TRBV27 | NA | few | TGTGCCAGCAGTTTCACCGGTGGACCCCTCCACTTT | CASSFTGGPLHF
TRBJ1-3 | TRBV9 | TRBD1 | NA | TGTGCCAGCAGCCAGGGACAGGGTCGCTCTGGAAACACCATATATTTT | CASSQGQGRSGNTIYF
TRBJ2-3 | TRBV7-9 | NA | NA | TGTGCCAGCAGCCCTAACCGGGATCACACAGATACGCAGTATTTT | CASSPNRDHTDTQYF
TRBJ1-2 | TRBV7-9 | TRBD1 | NA | TGTGCCAGCAGCCACACGGACAGGGGGTATGGCTACACCTTC | CASSHTDRGYGYTF
TRBJ2-1 | TRBV9 | TRBD1 | few | TGTGCCAGCGGAGGTGGGGACAGGGGCTACAATGAGCAGTTCTTC | CASGGGDRGYNEQFF
TRBJ2-5 | TRBV12-3/TRBV12-4 | NA | NA | TGTGCCAGCAATTCTCAAGTTGGTGAGACCCAGTACTTC | CASNSQVGETQYF
TRBJ1-1 | TRBV7-9 | TRBD1 | many | TGTGCCAGCAGCTTGGGGACAGGACCGAACACTGAAGCTTTCTTT | CASSLGTGPNTEAFF
TRBJ2-2 | TRBV29-1 | TRBD1 | NA | TGCAGCGCCCGACAGGGGGCCAACGGGGAGCTGTTTTTT | CSARQGANGELFF
TRBJ2-1 | TRBV7-3 | TRBD1 | NA | TGTGCCAGCAGCTCCGGGGTGACAGGGGGGGAGTTCTTC | CASSSGVTGGEFF
TRBJ2-7 | TRBV6-5 | NA | few | TGTGCCAGCAGTTACTCGGGGACTGGCGAGCAGTACTTC | CASSYSGTGEQYF
TRBJ2-7 | TRBV5-1 | TRBD2 | many | TGCGCCAGCAGCCCCGGGACTAGCGGATTCTACGAGCAGTACTTC | CASSPGTSGFYEQYF
TRBJ1-2 | TRBV4-3 | TRBD1 | NA | TGCGCCAGCAGCCAAGCGACAGGGCACAACTATGGCTACACCTTC | CASSQATGHNYGYTF
TRBJ2-5 | TRBV4-1 | NA | once | TGCGCCAGCAGCCAAGATAAGGGCTTTGGGCGCAGCTACGAGACCCAGTACTTC | CASSQDKGFGRSYETQYF
TRBJ1-6 | TRBV15 | NA | few | TGTGCCACCAGCAGAGGACAGGAGAATTCACCCCTCCACTTT | CATSRGQENSPLHF
TRBJ1-1 | TRBV18 | TRBD1 | once | TGTGCCAGCTCACCACAACAGGGGGCAGGTACTGAAGCTTTCTTT | CASSPQQGAGTEAFF
TRBJ2-2 | TRBV7-9 | NA | few | TGTGCCAGCAGTCATCCGGGACGGCAAAACACCGGGGAGCTGTTTTTT | CASSHPGRQNTGELFF
TRBJ1-1 | TRBV5-6 | NA | NA | TGTGCCAGCGGGGGGGGCCTCACTGAAGCTTTCTTT | CASGGGLTEAFF
TRBJ2-5 | TRBV5-1 | NA | few | TGCGCCAGCAGCTTGAACGGGGCGGAGACCCAGTACTTC | CASSLNGAETQYF
TRBJ1-5 | TRBV27 | NA | few | TGTGCCAGCAGGGCCGCTGGCCAGCCCCAGCATTTT | CASRAAGQPQHF
TRBJ2-7 | TRBV3-1 | TRBD2 | few | TGTGCCAGCAGCCAAGGGGGACTAGCGGGAGCCCAGTACTTC | CASSQGGLAGAQYF
TRBJ1-1 | TRBV9 | TRBD1 | NA | TGTGCCAGCAGCGTCATGGGACAGGGGAACACTGAAGCTTTCTTT | CASSVMGQGNTEAFF
TRBJ2-7 | TRBV5-1 | NA | few | TGCGCCAGCAGCCCCCCCAGCGGATACGAGCAGTACTTC | CASSPPSGYEQYF
TRBJ2-3 | TRBV7-2 | TRBD1 | NA | TGTGCCAGCAGCAAGGACAGGGGGCGCACAGATACGCAGTATTTC | CASSKDRGRTDTQYF
TRBJ2-1 | TRBV6-2/TRBV6-3 | TRBD2 | few | TGTGCCAGCAGGCGGACTAGCGGGAGCTCTCTCTCCTACAATGAGCAGTTCTTC | CASRRTSGSSLSYNEQFF
TRBJ2-5 | TRBV3-1 | TRBD2 | NA | TGTGCCAGCAGCCGGAAGGGACTAGCGGGAGTAGTAGGTGAGACCCAGTACTTC | CASSRKGLAGVVGETQYF
TRBJ1-5 | TRBV20-1 | TRBD1 | few | TGCAGTGCTAGAGGCGGGACAGGGGGCCGTTATAGCAATCAGCCCCAGCATTTT | CSARGGTGGRYSNQPQHF
TRBJ2-7 | TRBV6-5 | NA | few | TGTGCCAGCAGTTACGGCCAGCTGAACTACGAGCAGTACTTC | CASSYGQLNYEQYF